A single T cell receptor (beta chain) is shown here with its context. Its specificity is unknown. This record comes from a study of regulatory T cells in long-lasting Graves disease. General study findings and limits: Public clonotype sharing was higher in persistent than newly diagnosed patients.

Both iRepertoire HTBI primers and Arm-PCR of CDR3 regions were used to build the TCR beta libraries. Each CDR3 protein gets one entry after TCRdb re-called the multiplex PCR reads with MiXCR. The table lists 400,000 to 500,000 distinct CDR3 sequences, approximately 16% of them singletons. The sample's time point: newly diagnosed GD, antithyroid drugs for less than 3 months. Researchers made the TCR library from RNA that was extracted from PBMCs. The CDR3 covers 14 residues. V was clipped by 7 bases and J by 8 bases, with 20 bases between them. Germline lookup yields CDR1 LNHDA and CDR2 SQIVND (reference sequence). These data also formed part of another study, on T cells in Graves' hyperthyroidism and ophthalmopathy.

V and J are TRBV19 and TRBJ1-2; D call uncertain. The TCR sequence derives from a woman under 30 with Graves disease. Sequenced material: peripheral blood mononuclear cells (PBMCs), taken at new diagnosis, from a patient treated with antithyroid drugs. Here the CDR3 reads CASTPQVVDAGYTF. DNA of the CDR3: TGTGCCAGTACCCCCCAGGTTGTGGATGCCGGCTACACCTTC.